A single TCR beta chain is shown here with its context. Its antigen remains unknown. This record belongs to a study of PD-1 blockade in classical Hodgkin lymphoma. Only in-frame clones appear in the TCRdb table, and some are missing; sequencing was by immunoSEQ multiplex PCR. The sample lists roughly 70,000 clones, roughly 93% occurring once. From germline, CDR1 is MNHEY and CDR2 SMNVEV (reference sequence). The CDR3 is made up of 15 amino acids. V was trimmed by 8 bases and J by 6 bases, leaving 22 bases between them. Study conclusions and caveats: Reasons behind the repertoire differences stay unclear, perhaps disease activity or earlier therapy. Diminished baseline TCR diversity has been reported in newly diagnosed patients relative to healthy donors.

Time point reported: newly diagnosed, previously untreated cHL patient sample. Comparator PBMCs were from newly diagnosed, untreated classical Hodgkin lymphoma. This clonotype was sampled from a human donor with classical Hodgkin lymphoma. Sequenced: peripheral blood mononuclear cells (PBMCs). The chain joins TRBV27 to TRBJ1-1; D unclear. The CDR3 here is CASSLNDPGTAEAFF. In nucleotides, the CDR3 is TGTGCCAGCTCCCTTAACGACCCCGGAACGGCTGAAGCTTTCTTT.